One and the same sample provided the 9 T cell receptor beta chains below, sequenced in a study of T-cell reconstitution after alpha-beta-depleted transplantation in children. Preparing the TCRbeta library involved the use of unique molecular identifiers. TCRdb independently ran MiXCR on the PCR reads; one entry per CDR3 protein. The repertoire consists of roughly 670,000 distinct CDR3 sequences, with about an eighth occurring once and the leading ten covering 0.79%. The sample in question was PBMCs, obtained before TCRalphabeta/CD19-depleted stem cell transplant. Source of these receptors: a girl aged 2-10 years with congenital amegakaryocytic thrombocytopenia, due to receive a stem cell transplant.

V gene TRBV24-1 combines with J gene TRBJ2-3; tentatively, D is TRBD1 or TRBD2 (6 bases each). CDR3 size: 16 residues. Germline lookup yields CDR1 KGHDR and CDR2 SFDVKD. V shed 7 bases and J shed 9 bases, with 25 bases lying between them. This chain's CDR3 is CATRPQGRGGDNTQYF. CDR3 nucleotide sequence: TGTGCCACCAGACCCCAGGGGCGAGGAGGGGACAACACGCAGTATTTT.

The gene calls are TRBV29-1 and TRBJ2-1; the D gene could be TRBD1 or TRBD2 (5 bases each). The CDR3 totals 13 residues. With 4 bases removed from V and 10 bases from J, the gap between germline ends came to 17 bases. CDR1 is SQVTM, CDR2 ANQGSEA, per germline. CDR3 sequence (DNA): TGCAGCGTTGCCCCCTCAGGGACCTGGGAGCAGTTCTTC. This encodes CSVAPSGTWEQFF.

This clonotype was observed many times. J is TRBJ2-1 and V is TRBV24-1; a possible D gene is TRBD2 (5 bases). The length of the CDR3 is 15 residues. Trimming took off 2 bases at V and 2 bases at J, with 9 bases between the two ends. Germline loops: CDR1 KGHDR, CDR2 SFDVKD. The CDR3 is CATSDWARAYNEQFF. CDR3 DNA: TGTGCCACCAGTGATTGGGCGCGGGCCTACAATGAGCAGTTCTTC.

This clonotype has a count of ten or more. The gene calls are TRBV5-4 and TRBJ2-1; 11 bases align to TRBD2. The V gene's germline CDR1 is SGHNT and CDR2 YYREEE (reference sequence). Trimming cost V 0 bases and J 7 bases; bases outside gene matches: 15. The CDR3 consists of 19 residues. The CDR3 region has the DNA TGTGCCAGCAGCTTGGTGTTTTCGGGACTAGCGGACCTTAAAAATGAGCAGTTCTTC. Translating it yields CASSLVFSGLADLKNEQFF.

This clonotype was observed many times. V is TRBV29-1 and J is TRBJ2-3; 8 nucleotides match TRBD1. This CDR3 is built from 13 residues. V shed 6 bases and J 6 bases; nucleotides not matched to a gene: 8. Looked up from germline, CDR1 is SQVTM and CDR2 is ANQGSEA. The CDR3, as DNA: TGCAGCGTAGCACAGGGGGGCATGGATACGCAGTATTTT. It translates to CSVAQGGMDTQYF.

This clonotype was seen many times. The chain is built from TRBV12-3 or TRBV12-4 and TRBJ2-5; 7 nucleotides agree with TRBD2. With V trimmed by 2 bases and J by 5 bases, 5 bases remained unmatched. The CDR3 extends over 14 amino acids. The CDR3 DNA follows: TGTGCCAGCAGTTTATTCGCGGGAGAGGAGACCCAGTACTTC. Protein: CASSLFAGEETQYF.

This clonotype appeared many times. The chain carries TRBV7-2 and TRBJ1-2; D might be TRBD1 (5 bases). V was cut by 1 base and J by 2 bases, with 14 bases left in between. The CDR3 has 16 amino acids. Germline V CDR1 and CDR2: SGHTA, FQGNSA. The CDR3 is CASSLVGQGRNYGYTF. CDR3 DNA sequence: TGTGCCAGCAGCTTAGTGGGGCAGGGAAGGAACTATGGCTACACCTTC.

This clonotype was seen many times. The chain is built from TRBV12-3 or TRBV12-4 and TRBJ2-5; TRBD1 matches 7 bases. J was trimmed by 10 bases and V by 5 bases; bases with no gene match: 13. The CDR3 loop spans 14 amino acids. The CDR3 spells CASSLSSGTAGQYF. The CDR3 DNA is TGTGCCAGCAGTCTATCCTCCGGGACAGCCGGCCAGTACTTC.

This clonotype was picked up many times. The chain recombines TRBV29-1 with TRBJ2-1; D unresolved. CDR3 size: 12 residues. The V end lost 4 bases, the J end lost 7 bases, and 11 bases lay between the germline ends. CDR1 is SQVTM and CDR2 is ANQGSEA in the germline V gene. The chain's CDR3 is CSVGVQGNEQFF. CDR3 DNA sequence: TGCAGCGTTGGAGTGCAAGGTAATGAGCAGTTCTTC.